The next 2 T cell receptor beta chains were all read from a single sample in a study of identifying expanded T cells in peripheral blood. Only in-frame clones appear in the TCRdb table, and some are missing; sequencing was by immunoSEQ multiplex PCR. The table has 95,000 to 100,000 clones, around nine tenths seen once. Sequences were obtained from blood. The receptors shown here come from a person between 18 and 70 years old in good health.

This chain links TRBV28 with TRBJ1-5; no clear D gene. The CDR3 covers 14 residues. Trimming cost V 3 bases and J 7 bases, with 13 bases left between them. CDR1 is MDHEN and CDR2 is SYDVKM in the germline V gene. CDR3 protein: CASSLFGDNQPQHF. Written as DNA, the CDR3 is TGTGCCAGCAGTTTGTTCGGTGACAACCAGCCCCAGCATTTT.

V gene TRBV7-2 combines with J gene TRBJ1-5, with D hard to call. The CDR3 has 16 residues. The germline gives CDR1 SGHTA, CDR2 FQGNSA. The V end lost 0 bases, the J end lost 2 bases, and 11 bases lay between the germline ends. CDR3 DNA: TGTGCCAGCAGCTTAGCAAGCGGGCAGGGCAATCAGCCCCAGCATTTT. Its translation is CASSLASGQGNQPQHF.